Below are 7 T cell receptor beta chains sequenced from a single sample in a study of Ad26.COV2.S vaccination and SARS-CoV-2 variants. The protocol was immunoSEQ multiplex PCR, while the TCRdb copy is restricted to in-frame clones and leaves out a portion. The table records 300,000 to 400,000 clones, 87% of them present only once. Regarding treatment: roughly 18 received Ad26.COV2.S at low or high dose, single or two shots; several received placebo; per-sample allocation not given. Samples were taken on day 63 after the first vaccine or placebo injection. This material consisted of peripheral blood, taken in a trial of Ad26.COV2.S vaccine versus placebo. The receptors here all came from a person between 18 and 65 years old who received the Ad26.COV2.S COVID-19 vaccine or a placebo.

The DNA for the CDR3 is TGTGCCAGCAGCCCACATTACCAGCGGACTAGCGGTTACAAAGGATTATACGAGCAGTACTTC. Translating gives CASSPHYQRTSGYKGLYEQYF. This sequence joins TRBV7-3 and TRBJ2-7; 10 positions agree with TRBD2. Germline CDR1 SGHTA, CDR2 FQGTGA. Germline trimming cut 5 bases from V and 4 bases from J; bases unmatched to any gene: 26. The CDR3 is made up of 21 amino acids. The whole variable domain, filled in from reference TRBV7-3 and TRBJ2-7, reads GAGVSQTPSNKVTEKGKYVELRCDPISGHTALYWYRQSLGQGPEFLIYFQGTGAADDSGLPNDRFFAVRPEGSVSTLKIQRTERGDSAVYLCASSPHYQRTSGYKGLYEQYFGPGTRLTVT.

CDR3 loop: CASSYHDSSYGYTF. The CDR3 coding sequence is TGTGCCAGCAGTTATCATGACAGCAGCTATGGCTACACCTTC. The genes are TRBV6-5 and TRBJ1-2; D may be TRBD1 (5 bases). In germline, CDR1 is MNHEY, CDR2 SVGAGI. This CDR3 region has 14 residues. Trimming stripped 3 bases from V and 4 bases from J, with 12 bases between.

V and J are TRBV6-1 and TRBJ1-5, with D hard to call. Per germline, CDR1 MNHNS and CDR2 SASEGT. V was trimmed by 3 bases and J by 2 bases, leaving 5 bases between them. This CDR3 is 13 amino acids long. The CDR3 bases are TGTGCCAGCAGTGACAATCGCAATCAGCCCCAGCATTTT. It specifies CASSDNRNQPQHF.

This clone occurred a few times. This sequence joins TRBV6-5 and TRBJ1-5; 8 bases map to TRBD1. The germline CDR1 and CDR2 sequences are MNHEY and SVGAGI. The CDR3 runs to 14 residues. J lost 3 bases, V lost 5 bases, and 3 bases had no gene match. The CDR3: CASSRTGINQPQHF. CDR3 bases: TGTGCCAGCAGTCGGACAGGGATCAATCAGCCCCAGCATTTT.

The chain couples TRBV24-1 to TRBJ2-7, with D perhaps TRBD2 (6 bases). Germline values: CDR1 KGHDR, CDR2 SFDVKD. This CDR3 is 17 amino acids long. The V end was cut by 9 bases, the J end by 3 bases, with 26 bases between. DNA for the CDR3: TGTGCCACCCACTTTCCAGTCCCTCTAGCGTCCGGCTACGAGCAGTACTTC. It specifies CATHFPVPLASGYEQYF.

This clone was observed once. V and J are TRBV9 and TRBJ1-5, with D perhaps TRBD1 (6 bases). This CDR3 comprises 15 residues. The germline CDR1 and CDR2 sequences are SGDLS and YYNGEE. With 3 bases removed from V and 4 bases from J, the gap between germline ends came to 14 bases. DNA of the CDR3: TGTGCCAGCAGCGCCGCCGGGACACATAATCAGCCCCAGCATTTT. It specifies CASSAAGTHNQPQHF.

This clone was observed a few times. The chain is built from TRBV4-1 and TRBJ1-1, with D tentatively TRBD1 (5 bases). Trimming removed 2 bases from V and 1 base from J, with 14 bases in between. The CDR3 covers 16 residues. Germline V gene data show CDR1 as MGHRA and CDR2 as YSYEKL. The CDR3 nucleotides are TGCGCCAGCAGCCAACCCCGAAGGGGTCAGAACACTGAAGCTTTCTTT. Encoded protein: CASSQPRRGQNTEAFF.